This TCR beta chain was recorded in a study of regulatory T cells in long-lasting Graves disease. Time point described: newly diagnosed GD, antithyroid drugs for less than 3 months. PBMC-derived RNA was used for the TCR library. An endocrinology department in Xi'an, China, supplied the patients. Arm-PCR with iRepertoire HTBI primers amplified the CDR3 regions for these TCR beta libraries. As handled by the study authors: Detected in the samples were 62 TRBV and 15 or so TRBJ segments. TCRdb redid the calling of the multiplex PCR reads with MiXCR, one entry per CDR3 protein. V and J calls and clone size were set by TCRdb, not the authors. Of some 330,000 distinct CDR3 sequences listed, about an eighth were seen once; the top ten hold 15% to 20%. CDR3 length: 13 residues. Trimming stripped 1 base from V and 4 bases from J, with 7 bases between. The V gene's germline CDR1 is DFQATT and CDR2 SNEGSKA (reference sequence).

This clonotype occurred many times. The same data also went into a second study, on T cells in Graves' hyperthyroidism and ophthalmopathy. That study reports: The study used the HTBI primer set for a first-round RT-PCR of the TCR CDR3.

This receptor was identified in a woman aged 18-29 years with Graves disease. Material: peripheral blood mononuclear cells (PBMCs), obtained at new diagnosis, from a patient treated with antithyroid drugs. J is TRBJ2-2 and V is TRBV20-1; D is uncertain. The CDR3 DNA follows: TGCAGTGCTAGAGTATCAGGCACCGGGGAGCTGTTTTTT. Its translation: CSARVSGTGELFF.